The 23 T cell receptor beta chains below come from one sample, sequenced in a study of technical replicates of blood from a handful of donors. Assay: immunoSEQ multiplex PCR; the TCRdb copy retains only in-frame clones and omits some. In the table there are 60,000 to 70,000 clones, approximately 86% of which are singletons. Material for sequencing was PBMCs. Receptors were obtained from a human donor in good health. Some clones in this sample may be carry-over from other donors' samples.

The chain uses TRBV7-9 and TRBJ1-1, with D perhaps TRBD1 (6 bases). The CDR3 sequence is 16 residues long. The V gene's germline CDR1 is SEHNR and CDR2 FQNEAQ (reference sequence). V was trimmed by 3 bases and J by 3 bases, leaving 17 bases between them. This CDR3 is CASSFLVGGADTEAFF. In nucleotides, the CDR3 is TGTGCCAGCAGCTTTTTAGTTGGGGGGGCCGACACTGAAGCTTTCTTT.

The rearrangement joins TRBV5-6 to TRBJ2-2, with TRBD1 matching 8 bases. CDR3 length: 15 amino acids. V shed 0 bases, J shed 7 bases, and the junction held 5 bases outside the gene matches. CDR1 and CDR2 from the germline V gene are SGHDT and YYEEEE. Here the CDR3 reads CASSLGDRFNGELFF. The CDR3 nucleotides are TGTGCCAGCAGCTTGGGGGACAGGTTTAACGGGGAGCTGTTTTTT.

This chain joins TRBV10-2 and TRBJ1-1; 9 nucleotides align to TRBD1. CDR3 length: 16 residues. Losses at the gene ends were 2 bases for V and 0 bases for J; bases not matched to a gene: 4. In germline, CDR1 is WSHSY, CDR2 SAAADI. The CDR3 sequence: CASSEGQGRMNTEAFF. In nucleotides, the CDR3 is TGCGCCAGCAGTGAGGGACAGGGGCGTATGAACACTGAAGCTTTCTTT.

The count of this clone is one. The rearrangement uses TRBV7-3 and TRBJ1-1; 8 bases agree with TRBD1. The V gene end was trimmed by 3 bases and the J gene end by 1 base; junction bases not matched to a gene: 4. This CDR3 region has 15 residues. The germline CDR1 and CDR2 sequences are SGHTA and FQGTGA. The CDR3: CASSLRQGSNTEAFF. The CDR3 bases are TGTGCCAGCAGCTTGAGACAGGGGTCGAACACTGAAGCTTTCTTT.

This chain uses TRBV6-1 with TRBJ1-3; D gene unclear. V was trimmed by 5 bases and J by 4 bases, leaving 12 bases between them. This CDR3 spans 14 amino acids. The germline V gene has CDR1 MNHNS and CDR2 SASEGT. Here the CDR3 reads CASSIREAGNTIYF. Written as DNA, the CDR3 is TGTGCCAGCAGTATTCGGGAGGCGGGAAACACCATATATTTT.

The chain carries TRBV4-2 and TRBJ2-6; 9 bases are a match to TRBD1. Germline CDR1 and CDR2: LGHNA and YNFKEQ. This CDR3 spans 18 amino acids. V lost 4 bases to trimming and J lost 4 bases; unmatched junction nucleotides: 11. The CDR3 DNA reads as TGTGCCAGCAGCCGGGACAGGGTGTGGTCGTCGGGGGCCAACGTCCTGACTTTC. This sequence encodes CASSRDRVWSSGANVLTF.

The chain's CDR3 is CASNPDWGAGGQPQHF. The DNA of the CDR3 is TGTGCCAGCAACCCTGATTGGGGCGCAGGGGGTCAGCCCCAGCATTTT. This chain uses TRBV7-6 with TRBJ1-5; TRBD1 aligns across 7 bases. J lost 6 bases, V lost 7 bases, and 15 bases had no gene match. There are 16 residues in the CDR3. The V gene's germline CDR1 is SGHVS and CDR2 FNYEAQ.

The gene calls are TRBV7-2 and TRBJ2-3; 11 nucleotides line up with TRBD2. Germline assignment: CDR1 SGHTA and CDR2 FQGNSA. The CDR3 runs 14 residues. Trimming took 5 bases from V and 4 from J; bases not matched to a gene: 2. As DNA, the CDR3 is TGTGCCAGCAGCCTTAGCGGGGGGGCAGATACGCAGTATTTT. Its protein product is CASSLSGGADTQYF.

The rearrangement uses TRBV7-2 and TRBJ2-7; maybe TRBD2 (7 bases). The CDR3 totals 14 residues. Trimming removed 5 bases at V and 2 bases at J, with 13 bases between. Germline V gives CDR1 SGHTA, CDR2 FQGNSA. The CDR3: CASSPGGRPYEQYF. In nucleotides, the CDR3 is TGTGCCAGCAGCCCGGGGGGCCGACCCTACGAGCAGTACTTC.

CDR3 amino acids: CASRTTGLITEAFF. The CDR3 bases are TGTGCCAGCCGGACAACGGGTTTGATCACTGAAGCTTTCTTT. The chain combines TRBV2 with TRBJ1-1, with a tentative D call TRBD1 (5 bases). The CDR3 sequence is 14 residues long. The ends were cut back, 8 bases at V and 4 bases at J, with 17 bases in the middle. Germline assignment: CDR1 SNHLY and CDR2 FYNNEI.

The CDR3, as DNA: TGTGCCACCAGCAGTGTTTCCGGGACAGGGGGAGATGGCTACACCTTC. It encodes CATSSVSGTGGDGYTF. The genes are TRBV15 and TRBJ1-2, with 11 positions matching TRBD1. The CDR3 has 16 residues. Unmatched junction bases numbered 9, after V lost 3 bases and J lost 6 bases. CDR1 and CDR2 from the germline V gene are LNHNV and YYDKDF (reference sequence).

The V gene is TRBV6-5, the J gene TRBJ1-2, with D unresolved. Germline CDR1 reads MNHEY; CDR2 reads SVGAGI. The CDR3 contains 13 residues. The V and J ends lost 5 bases and 9 bases respectively, with 16 bases between them. CDR3 residues: CASSPAVGHRYTF. The CDR3 DNA follows: TGTGCCAGCAGTCCTGCCGTTGGGCACCGCTACACCTTC.

The chain couples TRBV5-8 to TRBJ1-2, with TRBD1 as a possible D gene (5 bases). The V end lost 4 bases, the J end lost 5 bases, and 15 bases lay between the germline ends. CDR1 SGHTS and CDR2 YDEGEE come from the germline V gene. CDR3 length: 14 amino acids. CDR3 nucleotide sequence: TGTGCCAGCAGCCTACAGACAGCAGGGTATGGCTACACCTTC. This translates into CASSLQTAGYGYTF.

The chain recombines TRBV6-5 with TRBJ2-3, with TRBD2 identical over 7 bases. The V gene end was trimmed by 10 bases and the J gene end by 9 bases; junction bases not matched to a gene: 19. The germline CDR1 and CDR2 sequences are MNHEY and SVGAGI. The CDR3 loop spans 15 amino acids. CDR3: CATSEGRAIRFTQYF. DNA for the CDR3: TGTGCCACCTCGGAGGGGAGGGCCATTCGTTTCACGCAGTATTTT.

This clone has a count of ten or more. CDR3 residues: CASSLGELTGSREKLFF. The CDR3, as DNA: TGTGCCAGCAGCTTAGGGGAACTTACAGGGTCTCGGGAAAAACTGTTTTTT. The V and J genes are TRBV11-2 and TRBJ1-4; the D gene is possibly TRBD1 (6 bases). In germline, CDR1 is SGHAT, CDR2 FQNNGV. The CDR3 is made up of 17 amino acids. V was trimmed by 1 base and J by 8 bases, leaving 20 bases between them. Based on the CDR3 plus reference TRBV11-2 and TRBJ1-4, the full variable domain is EAGVAQSPRYKIIEKRQSVAFWCNPISGHATLYWYQQILGQGPKLLIQFQNNGVVDDSQLPKDRFSAERLKGVDSTLKIQPAKLEDSAVYLCASSLGELTGSREKLFFGSGTQLSVL.

This clone was seen more than once but under ten times. This sequence joins TRBV7-8 and TRBJ2-5; 7 bases agree with TRBD1. V lost 2 bases to trimming and J lost 4 bases; unmatched junction nucleotides: 4. CDR1 SGHVS and CDR2 FQNEAQ come from the germline V gene. The CDR3 runs 14 residues. The CDR3 nucleotides are TGTGCCAGCAGCTTATTTCACAGGGGAGAGACCCAGTACTTC. Its protein product is CASSLFHRGETQYF.

The chain has TRBV13 and TRBJ2-3, with TRBD2 identical over 12 bases. The CDR3 runs 15 residues. V lost 4 bases and J lost 8; bases outside the gene matches: 7. The germline V gene encodes CDR1 PRHDT and CDR2 FYEKMQ (reference sequence). The CDR3 is CASSSRTSGEFTQYF. The DNA of the CDR3 is TGTGCCAGCAGCTCGCGGACTAGCGGGGAATTTACGCAGTATTTT.

This chain links TRBV29-1 with TRBJ1-2; the D gene is possibly TRBD1 (6 bases). Germline lookup yields CDR1 SQVTM and CDR2 ANQGSEA. This CDR3 is built from 12 residues. Trimming stripped 3 bases from V and 8 bases from J, with 13 bases between. The CDR3 loop is CSVDPGEGGYTF. The DNA for the CDR3 is TGCAGCGTTGATCCAGGGGAAGGAGGCTACACCTTC.

This rearrangement joins TRBV13 to TRBJ2-1; D gene uncertain. Germline loops: CDR1 PRHDT, CDR2 FYEKMQ (reference sequence). This CDR3 region has 12 residues. The germline V and J ends were trimmed by 2 bases and 5 bases, with 4 bases remaining between them. In DNA, the CDR3 is TGTGCCAGCAGCTTAAGCGACAATGAGCAGTTCTTC. Translated: CASSLSDNEQFF.

The chain uses TRBV10-3 and TRBJ2-2; 8 bases line up with TRBD1. The V and J ends lost 2 bases and 4 bases, in that order; junction bases with no gene match: 9. The CDR3 consists of 17 residues. Germline V lookup: CDR1 ENHRY, CDR2 SYGVKD. The CDR3 sequence: CAISEVVGTGATGELFF. In DNA form, the CDR3 reads TGTGCCATCAGTGAGGTAGTTGGGACAGGAGCCACCGGGGAGCTGTTTTTT.

The J gene is TRBJ2-1, the V gene TRBV7-9; 7 bases match TRBD2. This CDR3 spans 15 amino acids. Trimming removed 3 bases from V and 3 bases from J; junction bases left unmatched: 5. CDR1 is SEHNR and CDR2 is FQNEAQ in the germline V gene (reference sequence). CDR3 region: CASSFSGTVYNEQFF. For the CDR3, the DNA is TGTGCCAGCAGCTTCAGCGGGACTGTCTACAATGAGCAGTTCTTC.

The J gene is TRBJ1-3, the V gene TRBV28; D possibly corresponds to TRBD1 (5 bases). Looked up from germline, CDR1 is MDHEN and CDR2 is SYDVKM. The CDR3 extends over 15 amino acids. The V and J ends lost 9 bases and 2 bases respectively, with 17 bases between them. DNA for the CDR3: TGTGCCAGTAGCGACTGGGGGGAGCCTGGAAACACCATATATTTT. This sequence encodes CASSDWGEPGNTIYF. The full variable domain, completed using reference TRBV28 and TRBJ1-3, is DVKVTQSSRYLVKRTGEKVFLECVQDMDHENMFWYRQDPGLGLRLIYFSYDVKMKEKGDIPEGYSVSREKKERFSLILESASTNQTSMYLCASSDWGEPGNTIYFGEGSWLTVV.

This sequence joins TRBV4-1 and TRBJ2-3; D is perhaps TRBD2 (5 bases). Germline assignment: CDR1 MGHRA and CDR2 YSYEKL. V dropped 0 bases and J dropped 1 base, with 11 bases sitting between them. CDR3 length: 16 residues. Here the CDR3 reads CASSQDPQRRTDTQYF. The DNA of the CDR3 is TGCGCCAGCAGCCAAGATCCCCAGCGGCGCACAGATACGCAGTATTTT.